Below are 13 T cell receptor beta chains sequenced from a single sample in a study of identical twins. TCRdb used MiXCR to reprocess the 5' RACE reads, holding one entry per CDR3 protein. Of under 900,000 distinct CDR3 sequences in the sample, roughly 12% were seen once. These data were likewise used in another study, on yellow fever vaccine responses in identical twins.

Sequencing input: PBMCs. These receptors were collected from a woman younger than 35 in good health.

The V call is TRBV12-3 or TRBV12-4, the J call TRBJ2-7, with a weak D call TRBD2 (5 bases). Trimming removed 7 bases from V and 9 bases from J, with 16 bases in between. CDR3 length: 12 amino acids. The CDR3 protein is CASTADSLVQYF. CDR3 sequence (DNA): TGTGCCAGCACCGCGGACTCCTTGGTGCAGTACTTC.

This clonotype showed up just a few times. V gene TRBV5-4 combines with J gene TRBJ2-2, with 7 bases aligning to TRBD1. The CDR3 contains 16 residues. Germline CDR1 reads SGHNT; CDR2 reads YYREEE (reference sequence). V was pared by 2 bases and J by 7 bases, with 11 bases of the junction left unmatched. The CDR3 sequence: CASSFLHRGSVGELFF. CDR3 in DNA: TGTGCCAGCAGCTTTCTTCACAGGGGATCAGTCGGGGAGCTGTTTTTT.

The chain couples TRBV4-3 to TRBJ2-5, with 8 bases aligning to TRBD2. The J segment lost 1 base and the V segment lost 1 base, leaving 8 bases of the junction unmatched. CDR1 is LGHNA, CDR2 YSLEER, per germline. This CDR3 contains 17 residues. CDR3 nucleotides: TGCGCCAGCAGCCAAGGGGCGACTAGCGTCTTCCAAGAGACCCAGTACTTC. Amino acid sequence: CASSQGATSVFQETQYF.

This clonotype was counted only a few times. The chain recombines TRBV20-1 with TRBJ2-1, with TRBD2 matching over 9 bases. Germline loops: CDR1 DFQATT, CDR2 SNEGSKA (reference sequence). After removal of 5 bases from V and 7 bases from J, the junction contained 12 bases not matched to a gene. The CDR3 loop spans 15 amino acids. CDR3: CSAGLALGLGNEQFF. The CDR3 bases are TGCAGTGCTGGACTAGCGTTGGGGCTGGGGAATGAGCAGTTCTTC.

This clonotype was seen a handful of times. The V and J genes are TRBV6-2 or TRBV6-3 and TRBJ1-1; D ambiguous. CDR1 is MNHEY and CDR2 is SVGEGT in the germline V gene. The CDR3 consists of 12 residues. Trimming removed 0 bases from V and 10 bases from J, with 9 bases in between. DNA for the CDR3: TGTGCCAGCAGTTACTCTGTTCTCGCAGCTTTCTTT. Protein sequence: CASSYSVLAAFF.

This clonotype was observed many times. This chain uses TRBV12-3 or TRBV12-4 with TRBJ1-5; D remains unclear. Trimming stripped 6 bases from V and 0 bases from J, with 6 bases between. The CDR3 consists of 13 residues. This CDR3 reads CASRKNSNQPQHF. In DNA, the CDR3 is TGTGCCAGCAGGAAAAATAGCAATCAGCCCCAGCATTTT.

The V and J genes are TRBV6-1 and TRBJ2-7, with TRBD2 matching 13 bases. The CDR3 length is 15 residues. The V gene end was trimmed by 7 bases and the J gene end by 4 bases; junction bases not matched to a gene: 7. Germline loops: CDR1 MNHNS, CDR2 SASEGT. This CDR3 reads CASKTGLAGVYEQYF. As DNA, the CDR3 is TGTGCCAGCAAGACCGGACTAGCGGGAGTGTACGAGCAGTACTTC.

The chain links TRBV5-1 to TRBJ2-1; no firm D call. Germline CDR1 SGHRS, CDR2 YFSETQ. V shed 0 bases and J shed 1 base, with 8 bases lying between them. This CDR3 has 15 residues. Written as DNA, the CDR3 is TGCGCCAGCAGCTTGGGGCGGCCATCCTACAATGAGCAGTTCTTC. It is translated as CASSLGRPSYNEQFF.

In its sample, this clonotype was seen a few times. CDR3 bases: TGTGCCGCCACAGACAGGAACGATCAGCCCCAGCATTTT. Translation gives CAATDRNDQPQHF. The chain joins TRBV10-3 to TRBJ1-5, with D possibly TRBD1 on 6 matching bases. The CDR3 is made up of 13 amino acids. Per germline, CDR1 ENHRY and CDR2 SYGVKD. V was cut by 11 bases and J by 5 bases, with 16 bases left in between.

This clonotype was counted at least ten times. The rearrangement joins TRBV6-1 to TRBJ1-5; tentative D call: TRBD1 (6 bases). The CDR3 has 15 residues. The V and J ends lost 4 bases and 3 bases respectively, with 13 bases between them. CDR1 and CDR2 (germline): MNHNS, SASEGT. DNA of the CDR3: TGTGCCAGCAGTGCGGGGGGCACGGTCAATCAGCCCCAGCATTTT. Amino acid sequence: CASSAGGTVNQPQHF.

This sequence joins TRBV5-1 and TRBJ2-3, with 7 bases matching TRBD1. Trimming at V came to 3 bases and at J to 5 bases, leaving 12 bases not matched to a gene. CDR1 and CDR2 (germline): SGHRS, YFSETQ. This CDR3 has 16 residues. CDR3 sequence (DNA): TGCGCCAGCAGCTCGCAAGCAGGGGGAAGTCTAGATACGCAGTATTTT. Translating gives CASSSQAGGSLDTQYF. Drawing the rest from reference TRBV5-1 and TRBJ2-3, the complete variable domain is KAGVTQTPRYLIKTRGQQVTLSCSPISGHRSVSWYQQTPGQGLQFLFEYFSETQRNKGNFPGRFSGRQFSNSRSEMNVSTLELGDSALYLCASSSQAGGSLDTQYFGPGTRLTVL.

This chain links TRBV28 with TRBJ2-7, with 9 bases fitting TRBD1. Germline V lookup: CDR1 MDHEN, CDR2 SYDVKM. Trimming removed 7 bases from V and 5 bases from J; junction bases left unmatched: 21. This CDR3 spans 18 amino acids. The CDR3 loop reads CASTLTQGALGWFDEQYF. The DNA for the CDR3 is TGTGCCAGCACCCTCACACAGGGGGCGTTAGGTTGGTTCGACGAGCAGTACTTC.

This clonotype has more than one count but fewer than ten. The chain links TRBV20-1 to TRBJ1-5; 10 nucleotides line up with TRBD1. The CDR3 extends over 19 amino acids. Per the germline V gene, CDR1 is DFQATT and CDR2 is SNEGSKA (reference sequence). After removal of 0 bases from V and 0 bases from J, the junction contained 11 bases not matched to a gene. CDR3 residues: CSARDRNRDRGYSNQPQHF. DNA for the CDR3: TGCAGTGCTAGAGATCGCAACCGGGACAGGGGCTATAGCAATCAGCCCCAGCATTTT.